Each of the 5 T cell receptor beta chains below was sequenced from the same sample in a study of blood T cell repertoires in COVID-19. Profiling relied on immunoSEQ multiplex PCR, and the TCRdb table lists in-frame clones only, not all of them. The data hold around 150,000 clones, with roughly four fifths observed a single time. Specimen: peripheral blood. These receptors were taken from a woman in her forties or fifties with active or convalescent COVID-19.

The chain employs TRBV7-2 and TRBJ2-3; a possible D gene is TRBD2 (5 bases). V lost 4 bases, J lost 4 bases, and 9 bases lay in between. The CDR3 runs to 13 residues. The germline CDR1 and CDR2 sequences are SGHTA and FQGNSA. CDR3 protein: CASSSTGADTQYF. The CDR3 nucleotides read TGTGCCAGCAGCTCCACCGGGGCAGATACGCAGTATTTT.

This clone is a singleton in its sample. The V gene is TRBV2, the J gene TRBJ2-1; TRBD2 matches 14 bases. The CDR3 covers 17 residues. Germline CDR1 and CDR2: SNHLY and FYNNEI. V trimming: 6 bases; J trimming: 2 bases; junction bases outside the gene matches: 6. Here the CDR3 reads CASRGGLAGGTYNEQFF. CDR3 bases: TGTGCCAGCAGGGGAGGACTAGCGGGAGGAACCTACAATGAGCAGTTCTTC.

This chain joins TRBV7-9 and TRBJ2-1; 9 bases match TRBD2. The germline gives CDR1 SEHNR, CDR2 FQNEAQ (reference sequence). CDR3 size: 15 residues. After removal of 5 bases from V and 7 bases from J, the junction contained 9 bases not matched to a gene. CDR3 DNA sequence: TGTGCCAGCAGCCGCCCCGGGACTAGCCAAAATGAGCAGTTCTTC. Its translation is CASSRPGTSQNEQFF.

This chain joins TRBV6-1 and TRBJ1-4; TRBD1 matches 12 bases. After removal of 3 bases from V and 8 bases from J, the junction contained 10 bases not matched to a gene. From germline, CDR1 is MNHNS and CDR2 SASEGT. The CDR3 has 17 amino acids. CDR3 sequence: CASSEGTGGSFGEKLFF. CDR3 nucleotides: TGTGCCAGCAGTGAGGGGACAGGGGGCTCGTTTGGAGAAAAACTGTTTTTT.

The CDR3 DNA reads TGTGCCTGGAGTAATAGCCTTGGGGGACTCCACACCGGGGAGCTGTTTTTT. Protein: CAWSNSLGGLHTGELFF. The V and J genes are TRBV30 and TRBJ2-2; TRBD2 might be the D (6 bases). Germline-derived CDR1 and CDR2 are GTSNPN and SVGIG (reference sequence). V was trimmed by 2 bases and J by 3 bases, leaving 19 bases between them. The CDR3 is 17 residues long.